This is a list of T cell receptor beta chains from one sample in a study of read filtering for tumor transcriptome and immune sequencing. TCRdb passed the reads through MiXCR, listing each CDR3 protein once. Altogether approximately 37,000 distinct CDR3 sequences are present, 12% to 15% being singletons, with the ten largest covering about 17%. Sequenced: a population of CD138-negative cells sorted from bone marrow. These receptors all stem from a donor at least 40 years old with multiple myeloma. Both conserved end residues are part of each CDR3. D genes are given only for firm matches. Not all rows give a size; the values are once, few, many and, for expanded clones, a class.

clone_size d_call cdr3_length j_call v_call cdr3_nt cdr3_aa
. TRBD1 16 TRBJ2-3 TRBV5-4 TGTGCCAGCAGCGCCGGACAGGGGGGCTTCTCAGATACGCTGTATTTT CASSAGQGGFSDTLYF
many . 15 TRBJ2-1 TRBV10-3 TGTGCCATCAGCTTGACGGAAAGCTCCTACAATGAGCAGTTCTTC CAISLTESSYNEQFF
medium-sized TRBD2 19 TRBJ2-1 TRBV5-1 TGCGCCAGCAGCCCGGGACTAGCGGGGGGCGGGAGCTCCTACAATGAGCAGTTCTTC CASSPGLAGGGSSYNEQFF
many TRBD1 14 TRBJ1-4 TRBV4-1 TGCGCCAGCAGCCAAGGGACAGGGCGGGAAAAACTGTTTTTT CASSQGTGREKLFF
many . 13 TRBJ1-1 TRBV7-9 TGTGCCAGCAGCTTAGGCATGAACACTGAAGCTTTCTTT CASSLGMNTEAFF
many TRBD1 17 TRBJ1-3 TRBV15 TGTGCCACCAGCAGAGATGGACAGGGGGGTTCTGGAAACACCATATATTTT CATSRDGQGGSGNTIYF
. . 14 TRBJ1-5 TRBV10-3 TGTGCCATCAGTGATGGCAGAGACAATCAGCCCCAGCATTTT CAISDGRDNQPQHF
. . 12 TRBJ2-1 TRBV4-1 TGCGCCAGCAGCCGTTACTTGGATGAGCAGTTCTTC CASSRYLDEQFF
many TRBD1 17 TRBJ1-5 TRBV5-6 TGTGCCAGCAGCTTGCGGGCAGGGGGCTGGGGCAATCAGCCCCAGCATTTT CASSLRAGGWGNQPQHF
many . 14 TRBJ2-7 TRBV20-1 TGCAGTGCCTCCAGGCCGGGGGCGCGGAACGAGCAGTACTTC CSASRPGARNEQYF
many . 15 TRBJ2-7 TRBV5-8 TGTGCCAGCAGCACAACCGGGACGGATACCTACGAGCAGTACTTC CASSTTGTDTYEQYF
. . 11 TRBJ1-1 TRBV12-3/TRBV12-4 TGTGCCAGCAGTCAATCCCCTGAAGCTTTCTTT CASSQSPEAFF
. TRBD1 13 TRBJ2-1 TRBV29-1 TGCAGCGTGGCCCGGGACAGTTACAATGAGCAGTTCTTC CSVARDSYNEQFF
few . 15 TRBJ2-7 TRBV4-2 TGTGCCAGCAGCCAAGCTTGGACCCATTCCTACGAGCAGTACTTC CASSQAWTHSYEQYF
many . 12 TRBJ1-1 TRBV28 . CASSSSTGGLLF
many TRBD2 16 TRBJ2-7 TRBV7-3 TGTGCCAGCCCGAACCCCACGGGACTAGCGTCCTACGAGCAGTACTTC CASPNPTGLASYEQYF
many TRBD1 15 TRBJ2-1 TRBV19 TGTGCCAGTAGTGGGACAGGGGGCCCCTACAATGAGCAGTTCTTC CASSGTGGPYNEQFF
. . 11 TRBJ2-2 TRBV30 TGTGCCTGGATTGGCACCGGGGAGCTGTTTTTT CAWIGTGELFF